Included here is one T cell receptor beta chain sequence, with context. What it binds is unknown. Germline CDR1 is MGHDK and CDR2 is SYGVNS. The CDR3 runs to 15 residues. The ends lost 7 bases at V and 2 bases at J; junction bases unmatched: 8. The data were taken from a study of response to subunit inactivated influenza vaccine. Study-level points and caveats: The authors suggested that few new T cells are recruited per seasonal influenza vaccination.

A single record per CDR3 protein comes from TCRdb applying MiXCR to the RT-PCR reads. Of hundreds of thousands of distinct CDR3 sequences listed, about 11% are singletons. This sample also belongs to another study, concerning T cells expressing NK-cell markers. That study adds: TCR beta cDNA was generated via 5'RACE template switching incorporating UMIs. One observes that, in a few donors, these clonotypes were also the leading ones within the CD3+CD56-NKG2C+ fraction. Expanded NKG2C+ T cell clones had unclear HCMV specificity.

Sequenced material: PBMCs from blood, taken on the day of vaccination. The chain uses TRBV25-1 and TRBJ2-1, with 7 positions matching TRBD2. The receptor was isolated from a man aged 45-60 years who received an inactivated influenza vaccine. Here the CDR3 reads CASIAWGGTYNEQFF. The DNA for the CDR3 is TGTGCCAGCATCGCGTGGGGGGGGACCTACAATGAGCAGTTCTTC. The complete variable domain, with remaining parts taken from reference TRBV25-1 and TRBJ2-1, reads EADIYQTPRYLVIGTGKKITLECSQTMGHDKMYWYQQDPGMELHLIHYSYGVNSTEKGDLSSESTVSRIRTEHFPLTLESARPSHTSQYLCASIAWGGTYNEQFFGPGTRLTVL.